This is a list of T cell receptor beta chains from one sample in a study of spatial heterogeneity in lung cancer. TCRdb re-analysed the 5' RACE reads in MiXCR, keeping a single row per CDR3 protein. Of about 7,800 distinct CDR3 sequences listed, 6.5% to 9.5% were seen once; the top ten hold 45% to 55%. Here the sequenced sample was PBMCs, taken at surgery. These receptors originate from a male donor with early-stage non-small cell lung cancer. Both conserved end residues are part of each CDR3. The D gene is left open where the match is weak. Clone sizes are given selectively: once, few, many, or a class where the clone is expanded.

j_call: TRBJ2-2
v_call: TRBV29-1
d_call: .
clone_size: few
cdr3_aa: CSVVPRGPGELFF
cdr3_nt: TGCAGCGTTGTCCCCCGGGGCCCCGGGGAGCTGTTTTTT

j_call: TRBJ2-1
v_call: TRBV20-1
d_call: .
clone_size: many
cdr3_aa: CSARASSATYDEQFF
cdr3_nt: TGCAGTGCTAGGGCCTCTAGCGCTACGTACGATGAGCAGTTCTTC

j_call: TRBJ1-2
v_call: TRBV6-2/TRBV6-3
d_call: .
clone_size: .
cdr3_aa: CASSYRTDSNYGYTF
cdr3_nt: TGTGCCAGCAGTTATCGGACGGATTCAAACTATGGCTACACCTTC

j_call: TRBJ2-3
v_call: TRBV12-3/TRBV12-4
d_call: TRBD2
clone_size: few
cdr3_aa: CASSLEGLSTDTQYF
cdr3_nt: TGTGCCAGCAGTTTAGAGGGACTAAGCACAGATACGCAGTATTTT

j_call: TRBJ1-4
v_call: TRBV5-1
d_call: TRBD1
clone_size: .
cdr3_aa: CASSYTGTEEEKLFF
cdr3_nt: TGCGCCAGCAGCTACACCGGGACAGAGGAAGAAAAACTGTTTTTT

j_call: TRBJ1-5
v_call: TRBV6-6
d_call: .
clone_size: .
cdr3_aa: CASSYNPYSNQPQHF
cdr3_nt: TGTGCCAGCAGTTACAATCCCTATAGCAATCAGCCCCAGCATTTT

j_call: TRBJ1-3
v_call: TRBV18
d_call: TRBD1
clone_size: many
cdr3_aa: CASSPGQIGNTIYF
cdr3_nt: TGTGCCAGCTCACCGGGACAGATTGGAAACACCATATATTTT

j_call: TRBJ1-3
v_call: TRBV28
d_call: TRBD1
clone_size: many
cdr3_aa: CASRNQGAQGNTIYF
cdr3_nt: TGTGCCAGCAGAAACCAGGGGGCGCAGGGAAACACCATATATTTT

j_call: TRBJ2-6
v_call: TRBV28
d_call: .
clone_size: many
cdr3_aa: CASSGRKGDLRAGANVLTF
cdr3_nt: TGTGCCAGCAGTGGCCGGAAGGGGGACCTCAGAGCCGGGGCCAACGTCCTGACTTTC

j_call: TRBJ1-1
v_call: TRBV9
d_call: .
clone_size: many
cdr3_aa: CASSVGTVNTEAFF
cdr3_nt: TGTGCCAGCAGCGTAGGGACAGTAAACACTGAAGCTTTCTTT

j_call: TRBJ1-1
v_call: TRBV30
d_call: .
clone_size: many
cdr3_aa: CAWSSGWGAEAFF
cdr3_nt: TGTGCCTGGAGTAGTGGTTGGGGGGCTGAAGCTTTCTTT

j_call: TRBJ2-6
v_call: TRBV5-4
d_call: TRBD1
clone_size: .
cdr3_aa: CASSYGQGHSGANVLTF
cdr3_nt: TGTGCCAGCAGCTATGGACAGGGTCATTCTGGGGCCAACGTCCTGACTTTC

j_call: TRBJ2-7
v_call: TRBV10-3
d_call: TRBD1
clone_size: many
cdr3_aa: CAISDTGGSYEQYF
cdr3_nt: TGTGCCATCAGTGACACAGGGGGGTCCTACGAGCAGTACTTC

j_call: TRBJ1-1
v_call: TRBV5-1
d_call: TRBD1
clone_size: many
cdr3_aa: CASMTGGASTEAFF
cdr3_nt: TGCGCCAGCATGACAGGGGGCGCGAGCACTGAAGCTTTCTTT

j_call: TRBJ2-1
v_call: TRBV6-1
d_call: TRBD2
clone_size: many
cdr3_aa: CASTPELAGNEQFF
cdr3_nt: TGTGCCAGCACCCCTGAACTAGCGGGAAATGAGCAGTTCTTC

j_call: TRBJ2-2
v_call: TRBV3-1
d_call: TRBD1
clone_size: many
cdr3_aa: CASSLGQGGTGELFF
cdr3_nt: TGTGCCAGCAGCCTTGGACAGGGAGGCACCGGGGAGCTGTTTTTT

j_call: TRBJ2-7
v_call: TRBV5-1
d_call: .
clone_size: medium-sized
cdr3_aa: CASSSHYEQYF
cdr3_nt: TGCGCCAGCAGCTCCCACTACGAGCAGTACTTC

j_call: TRBJ2-5
v_call: TRBV10-3
d_call: TRBD1
clone_size: once
cdr3_aa: CAISETGGVETQYF
cdr3_nt: TGTGCCATCAGTGAAACAGGGGGCGTAGAGACCCAGTACTTC

j_call: TRBJ1-1
v_call: TRBV14
d_call: .
clone_size: medium-sized
cdr3_aa: CASSHTNTEAFF
cdr3_nt: TGTGCCAGCAGCCATACAAACACTGAAGCTTTCTTT

j_call: TRBJ1-5
v_call: TRBV3-1
d_call: TRBD1
clone_size: medium-sized
cdr3_aa: CASSQGQGNQPQHF
cdr3_nt: TGTGCCAGCAGCCAAGGACAGGGGAATCAGCCCCAGCATTTT

j_call: TRBJ2-7
v_call: TRBV20-1
d_call: TRBD2
clone_size: many
cdr3_aa: CSARELAGKPYEQYF
cdr3_nt: TGCAGTGCTAGGGAATTAGCGGGAAAACCCTACGAGCAGTACTTC

j_call: TRBJ2-7
v_call: TRBV6-5
d_call: .
clone_size: few
cdr3_aa: CASSYVSGPSYEQYF
cdr3_nt: TGTGCCAGCAGTTACGTCAGTGGACCTTCCTACGAGCAGTACTTC

j_call: TRBJ2-1
v_call: TRBV5-1
d_call: .
clone_size: many
cdr3_aa: CASSLSSGSPYNEQFF
cdr3_nt: TGCGCCAGCAGCTTGTCGTCGGGCTCCCCCTACAATGAGCAGTTCTTC

j_call: TRBJ2-1
v_call: TRBV27
d_call: TRBD2
clone_size: many
cdr3_aa: CASSPGTISYNEQFF
cdr3_nt: TGTGCCAGCAGTCCCGGGACTATCTCCTACAATGAGCAGTTCTTC

j_call: TRBJ2-1
v_call: TRBV20-1
d_call: TRBD2
clone_size: .
cdr3_aa: CSARDIGWGGNEQFF
cdr3_nt: TGCAGTGCTAGAGATATTGGATGGGGGGGTAATGAGCAGTTCTTC

j_call: TRBJ2-1
v_call: TRBV10-3
d_call: .
clone_size: .
cdr3_aa: CATTGGQSYNEQFF
cdr3_nt: TGTGCCACCACGGGGGGACAATCCTACAATGAGCAGTTCTTC

j_call: TRBJ2-1
v_call: TRBV13
d_call: TRBD2
clone_size: many
cdr3_aa: CASSSYLAGGANEQFF
cdr3_nt: TGTGCCAGCAGCTCTTACCTAGCGGGAGGTGCGAATGAGCAGTTCTTC

j_call: TRBJ2-7
v_call: TRBV19
d_call: .
clone_size: many
cdr3_aa: CASSSAARFAYEQYF
cdr3_nt: TGTGCCAGTAGTTCGGCCGCTCGGTTCGCCTACGAGCAGTACTTC

j_call: TRBJ1-2
v_call: TRBV12-3/TRBV12-4
d_call: .
clone_size: many
cdr3_aa: CASFGYGYTF
cdr3_nt: TGTGCCAGCTTCGGCTATGGCTACACCTTC

j_call: TRBJ1-2
v_call: TRBV7-3
d_call: TRBD1
clone_size: many
cdr3_aa: CASRDRGREDGYTF
cdr3_nt: TGTGCCAGCAGGGACAGGGGGCGCGAGGATGGCTACACCTTC

j_call: TRBJ2-3
v_call: TRBV4-3
d_call: TRBD2
clone_size: many
cdr3_aa: CASSQGSAGGTDTQYF
cdr3_nt: TGCGCCAGCAGCCAAGGTTCAGCGGGAGGCACAGATACGCAGTATTTT

j_call: TRBJ1-3
v_call: TRBV5-1
d_call: TRBD1
clone_size: medium-sized
cdr3_aa: CASSPGQGTSGNTIYF
cdr3_nt: TGCGCCAGCAGCCCGGGACAGGGAACCTCTGGAAACACCATATATTTT

j_call: TRBJ1-1
v_call: TRBV14
d_call: .
clone_size: many
cdr3_aa: CASSQRANTEAFF
cdr3_nt: TGTGCCAGCAGCCAAAGGGCGAACACTGAAGCTTTCTTT

j_call: TRBJ1-1
v_call: TRBV12-3/TRBV12-4
d_call: TRBD1
clone_size: once
cdr3_aa: CASSFGTGGNTEAFF
cdr3_nt: TGTGCCAGCAGTTTTGGGACAGGGGGAAACACTGAAGCTTTCTTT

j_call: TRBJ2-1
v_call: TRBV6-2/TRBV6-3
d_call: .
clone_size: many
cdr3_aa: CASSYVHSSYNEQFF
cdr3_nt: TGTGCCAGCAGTTACGTCCATAGCTCCTACAATGAGCAGTTCTTC

j_call: TRBJ2-5
v_call: TRBV11-2
d_call: TRBD2
clone_size: medium-sized
cdr3_aa: CASSLDLLVGLAQETQYF
cdr3_nt: TGTGCCAGCAGCTTAGATCTACTAGTGGGACTAGCTCAAGAGACCCAGTACTTC

j_call: TRBJ2-3
v_call: TRBV11-3
d_call: .
clone_size: many
cdr3_aa: CASSRHGQYTDTQYF
cdr3_nt: TGTGCCAGCAGCCGGCATGGACAGTACACAGATACGCAGTATTTT

j_call: TRBJ2-5
v_call: TRBV7-7
d_call: .
clone_size: many
cdr3_aa: CASSMTDSGETQYF
cdr3_nt: TGTGCTAGCAGCATGACGGACTCAGGGGAGACCCAGTACTTC

j_call: TRBJ2-1
v_call: TRBV29-1
d_call: TRBD2
clone_size: many
cdr3_aa: CSVERLAGGNEQFF
cdr3_nt: TGCAGCGTTGAGCGCCTAGCGGGAGGCAATGAGCAGTTCTTC

j_call: TRBJ2-3
v_call: TRBV12-3/TRBV12-4
d_call: .
clone_size: many
cdr3_aa: CASSPPGLDTQYF
cdr3_nt: TGTGCCAGCAGTCCGCCGGGCCTAGATACGCAGTATTTT

j_call: TRBJ1-4
v_call: TRBV19
d_call: .
clone_size: many
cdr3_aa: CASSRGTSPTNEKLFF
cdr3_nt: TGTGCCAGTAGTAGGGGGACTTCACCAACTAATGAAAAACTGTTTTTT

j_call: TRBJ2-3
v_call: TRBV12-3/TRBV12-4
d_call: .
clone_size: many
cdr3_aa: CASSLGQGLTDTQYF
cdr3_nt: TGTGCCAGCAGTTTAGGGCAGGGTTTAACAGATACGCAGTATTTT

j_call: TRBJ1-2
v_call: TRBV19
d_call: .
clone_size: many
cdr3_aa: CASSPTGYQNGYTF
cdr3_nt: TGTGCCAGTAGCCCGACGGGATATCAAAATGGCTACACCTTC

j_call: TRBJ1-2
v_call: TRBV5-4
d_call: TRBD1
clone_size: many
cdr3_aa: CASSPGQGSAPYGYTF
cdr3_nt: TGTGCCAGCAGCCCGGGACAGGGATCGGCCCCTTATGGCTACACCTTC

j_call: TRBJ2-3
v_call: TRBV6-5
d_call: .
clone_size: many
cdr3_aa: CASRTGTDTQYF
cdr3_nt: TGTGCCAGCAGGACTGGCACAGATACGCAGTATTTT

j_call: TRBJ2-1
v_call: TRBV5-1
d_call: TRBD2
clone_size: few
cdr3_aa: CASQTSASSYNEQFF
cdr3_nt: TGCGCCAGCCAAACTAGCGCAAGCTCCTACAATGAGCAGTTCTTC

j_call: TRBJ2-7
v_call: TRBV19
d_call: .
clone_size: .
cdr3_aa: CASSTDGRPPYEQYF
cdr3_nt: TGTGCCAGTAGTACCGACGGGAGACCTCCATACGAGCAGTACTTC

j_call: TRBJ2-3
v_call: TRBV7-8
d_call: TRBD2
clone_size: many
cdr3_aa: CASSALAGGSRDTQYF
cdr3_nt: TGTGCCAGCAGCGCTCTAGCGGGAGGGTCGCGGGATACGCAGTATTTT

j_call: TRBJ2-3
v_call: TRBV4-1
d_call: .
clone_size: medium-sized
cdr3_aa: CASSQDELVRHTQYF
cdr3_nt: TGCGCCAGCAGCCAAGATGAGCTAGTGAGGCATACGCAGTATTTT

j_call: TRBJ1-6
v_call: TRBV7-2
d_call: .
clone_size: many
cdr3_aa: CASSSPIDRTTYNSPLHF
cdr3_nt: TGTGCCAGCAGCTCCCCAATTGACAGGACTACCTATAATTCACCCCTCCACTTT

j_call: TRBJ2-7
v_call: TRBV3-1
d_call: .
clone_size: many
cdr3_aa: CASSQDLQGTASYEQYF
cdr3_nt: TGTGCCAGCAGCCAAGATCTCCAGGGTACCGCGTCCTACGAGCAGTACTTC

j_call: TRBJ1-1
v_call: TRBV10-2
d_call: .
clone_size: many
cdr3_aa: CASRGGPLNTEAFF
cdr3_nt: TGCGCCAGCAGAGGGGGTCCCCTGAACACTGAAGCTTTCTTT

j_call: TRBJ2-5
v_call: TRBV5-1
d_call: TRBD2
clone_size: many
cdr3_aa: CASSSSSGDQETQYF
cdr3_nt: TGCGCCAGCAGCTCGAGCAGCGGGGACCAAGAGACCCAGTACTTC